This TCR beta chain originates from a study of vaccination effects on CD4 cells after COVID-19. Study background: The second dose preceded post-vaccine samples by a median of 72 days.

The method was immunoSEQ multiplex PCR; TCRdb's version includes in-frame clones alone and lacks a portion of them. The sample consists of 27,000 or so clones, about 83% of them appearing once. A remark on this clone: Its antigen is undetermined.

Trimming left V 4 bases short and J 4 bases short, with 3 bases between. Germline lookup yields CDR1 MNHEY and CDR2 SVGEGT. This CDR3 is built from 11 residues. ViraFEST assay sequencing came after antigen-specific CD4+ T cells were expanded with viral peptide pools. CD4+ T cell isolation took place after about 11 days of culture. Two doses of either BNT162b2 or mRNA-1273 were given to each participant. Every well housed two million PBMC, which grew in culture alongside about 11 IU/ml IL-2 and 10 ug/ml peptides. The chain uses TRBV6-2 or TRBV6-3 and TRBJ2-3; D is undetermined. This clonotype originated in a human donor who received a COVID-19 vaccine. Some clones in this sample may be carry-over from other donors' samples. Sequencing was performed on CD4+ T cells from PBMCs cultured with HCoV-NL63 spike peptides, taken after COVID-19 vaccination. CDR3 nucleotides: TGTGCCAGCAGTTTAGCAGATACGCAGTATTTT. This sequence encodes CASSLADTQYF.